The rows below give T cell receptor beta chains drawn from one sample of a study of T-cell reconstitution after alpha-beta-depleted transplantation in children. TCRdb reprocessed the PCR reads with MiXCR, giving one entry per CDR3 protein. The sample includes a few hundred thousand distinct CDR3 sequences, around 19% of them seen just once. The sequenced sample was PBMCs from the stem cell graft donor, obtained from the stem cell graft. All receptors come from a human donor who donated a stem cell graft to a child with acute lymphoblastic leukemia. CDR3s include the opening cysteine and the closing phenylalanine or tryptophan. The D gene is left open where the match is weak. Some rows mark clone size as missing; the rest say once, few, many or name a class of expanded clone.

cdr3_nt: TGCGCCAGCAGCCCGCCCTGGGTGGATAAAGAGACCCAGTACTTC
cdr3_aa: CASSPPWVDKETQYF
v_call: TRBV5-1
clone_size: NA
d_call: NA
j_call: TRBJ2-5

cdr3_nt: TGTGCCAGCAGCTCCGGGGGGGGGTATGGCTACACCTTC
cdr3_aa: CASSSGGGYGYTF
v_call: TRBV7-2
clone_size: few
d_call: NA
j_call: TRBJ1-2

cdr3_nt: TGCAGTGCTAGAGATATAGCCGGACTAGCGGTCCGGGAGACCCAGTACTTC
cdr3_aa: CSARDIAGLAVRETQYF
v_call: TRBV20-1
clone_size: few
d_call: TRBD2
j_call: TRBJ2-5

cdr3_nt: TGTGCCAGCAGCCAGGACAGGGGAAGCTCACCCCTCCACTTT
cdr3_aa: CASSQDRGSSPLHF
v_call: TRBV7-9
clone_size: NA
d_call: TRBD1
j_call: TRBJ1-6

cdr3_nt: TGTGCCAGCAGTGAACTGGGACTAGCAAACGGGGAGCTGTTTTTT
cdr3_aa: CASSELGLANGELFF
v_call: TRBV25-1
clone_size: few
d_call: TRBD2
j_call: TRBJ2-2

cdr3_nt: TGTGCCAGCAGCTCGGCCCCGACCGGGGCCAACGTCCTGACTTTC
cdr3_aa: CASSSAPTGANVLTF
v_call: TRBV7-9
clone_size: NA
d_call: NA
j_call: TRBJ2-6

cdr3_nt: TGTGCCATCAGTGAGGGGGCGACCACTGAAGCTTTCTTT
cdr3_aa: CAISEGATTEAFF
v_call: TRBV10-3
clone_size: few
d_call: NA
j_call: TRBJ1-1

cdr3_nt: TGCAGTGCTAGGGACGCGCCTCGTCTGGGTGAGCAGTTCTTC
cdr3_aa: CSARDAPRLGEQFF
v_call: TRBV20-1
clone_size: NA
d_call: NA
j_call: TRBJ2-1

cdr3_nt: TGCAGTGCTAGACACGCCTCCTACAATGAGCAGTTCTTC
cdr3_aa: CSARHASYNEQFF
v_call: TRBV20-1
clone_size: few
d_call: NA
j_call: TRBJ2-1

cdr3_nt: TGTGCCAGCAGTTTAAGAACTAGCGGGACCCAGACCCAGTACTTC
cdr3_aa: CASSLRTSGTQTQYF
v_call: TRBV12-3/TRBV12-4
clone_size: NA
d_call: TRBD2
j_call: TRBJ2-5

cdr3_nt: TGTGCCAGCGGGACTAGAGGGGCCGGGGAGCTGTTTTTT
cdr3_aa: CASGTRGAGELFF
v_call: TRBV6-7
clone_size: NA
d_call: TRBD2
j_call: TRBJ2-2

cdr3_nt: TGTGCCAGCAGCCCCTGGGGGCGAGGTACGAACACTGAAGCTTTCTTT
cdr3_aa: CASSPWGRGTNTEAFF
v_call: TRBV5-6
clone_size: NA
d_call: NA
j_call: TRBJ1-1

cdr3_nt: TGTGCCAGCAGTTTTGGGCCCCAGAACACCGGGGAGCTGTTTTTT
cdr3_aa: CASSFGPQNTGELFF
v_call: TRBV12-3/TRBV12-4
clone_size: NA
d_call: NA
j_call: TRBJ2-2

cdr3_nt: TGTGCCTGGAGTCGGTACTACGAGCAGTACTTC
cdr3_aa: CAWSRYYEQYF
v_call: TRBV30
clone_size: NA
d_call: NA
j_call: TRBJ2-7

cdr3_nt: TGTGCCAGCAGCCTGCTCATAGCGGGAGGGCCAACAGATACGCAGTATTTT
cdr3_aa: CASSLLIAGGPTDTQYF
v_call: TRBV6-2/TRBV6-3
clone_size: few
d_call: TRBD2
j_call: TRBJ2-3

cdr3_nt: TGCGCCAGCAGCTTGGCCGCGGGACCGTCCTACAATGAGCAGTTCTTC
cdr3_aa: CASSLAAGPSYNEQFF
v_call: TRBV5-1
clone_size: NA
d_call: NA
j_call: TRBJ2-1

cdr3_nt: TGTGCCAGCAGTTCCAGGGGGCTGGATAACATGAACACTGAAGCTTTCTTT
cdr3_aa: CASSSRGLDNMNTEAFF
v_call: TRBV4-2
clone_size: NA
d_call: TRBD1
j_call: TRBJ1-1

cdr3_nt: TGTGCCAGCAGCTTGGACAGGGGGCGCAGTACAGATACGCAGTATTTT
cdr3_aa: CASSLDRGRSTDTQYF
v_call: TRBV5-6
clone_size: NA
d_call: TRBD1
j_call: TRBJ2-3

cdr3_nt: TGTGCCAGCCGACCCCCGGGCACAGATACGCAGTATTTT
cdr3_aa: CASRPPGTDTQYF
v_call: TRBV12-3/TRBV12-4
clone_size: many
d_call: NA
j_call: TRBJ2-3

cdr3_nt: TGTGCCAGCAGCCGTCCGGGACTAGCGGGAGCCTACGAGCAGTACTTC
cdr3_aa: CASSRPGLAGAYEQYF
v_call: TRBV7-6
clone_size: few
d_call: TRBD2
j_call: TRBJ2-7

cdr3_nt: TGTGCCAGCAGTTTCTCGGGGTTGGAAGAGACCCAGTACTTC
cdr3_aa: CASSFSGLEETQYF
v_call: TRBV12-3/TRBV12-4
clone_size: few
d_call: NA
j_call: TRBJ2-5

cdr3_nt: TGTGCCAGCAGCCAAGATCAACTACTAGCGGTTCAAGAGACCCAGTACTTC
cdr3_aa: CASSQDQLLAVQETQYF
v_call: TRBV4-2
clone_size: few
d_call: TRBD2
j_call: TRBJ2-5

cdr3_nt: TGCGCCAGCAGCTTGACTAGCGGGATCACAGATACGCAGTATTTT
cdr3_aa: CASSLTSGITDTQYF
v_call: TRBV5-1
clone_size: few
d_call: TRBD2
j_call: TRBJ2-3

cdr3_nt: TGCAGTGCTAGAAAGGCTAGCGGGAGCACAGATACGCAGTATTTT
cdr3_aa: CSARKASGSTDTQYF
v_call: TRBV20-1
clone_size: few
d_call: TRBD2
j_call: TRBJ2-3

cdr3_nt: TGTGCCAGCAGCTTTATCCAGGGGGCTGGAGATACGCAGTATTTT
cdr3_aa: CASSFIQGAGDTQYF
v_call: TRBV7-6
clone_size: NA
d_call: TRBD1
j_call: TRBJ2-3

cdr3_nt: TGCGCCAGCAGCTTGCAGGGGCCACAAGAGACCCAGTACTTC
cdr3_aa: CASSLQGPQETQYF
v_call: TRBV5-1
clone_size: many
d_call: NA
j_call: TRBJ2-5

cdr3_nt: TGTGCCAGCAGTCCGCAGGGGTTTAATGAAAAACTGTTTTTT
cdr3_aa: CASSPQGFNEKLFF
v_call: TRBV12-3/TRBV12-4
clone_size: few
d_call: NA
j_call: TRBJ1-4

cdr3_nt: TGCGCCAGCAGCTTGGGTGATCCCTATGGCTACACCTTC
cdr3_aa: CASSLGDPYGYTF
v_call: TRBV5-1
clone_size: many
d_call: NA
j_call: TRBJ1-2

cdr3_nt: TGTGCCAGCAGACGGGGACTAGCGGGAGGGCCCTACGAGCAGTACTTC
cdr3_aa: CASRRGLAGGPYEQYF
v_call: TRBV12-3/TRBV12-4
clone_size: medium-sized
d_call: TRBD2
j_call: TRBJ2-7

cdr3_nt: TGTGCCAGCAGCCAAGATGAAGAGACAGGAGCCTACGAGCAGTACTTC
cdr3_aa: CASSQDEETGAYEQYF
v_call: TRBV3-1
clone_size: NA
d_call: NA
j_call: TRBJ2-7

cdr3_nt: TGTGCCAGCTCACCCACACCATTCGGGGACTCGAATGAGCAGTTCTTC
cdr3_aa: CASSPTPFGDSNEQFF
v_call: TRBV18
clone_size: few
d_call: NA
j_call: TRBJ2-1

cdr3_nt: TGTGCCAGCTCTTTCGTTATTCGTGAGGGCCCTAACTATGGCTACACCTTC
cdr3_aa: CASSFVIREGPNYGYTF
v_call: TRBV18
clone_size: NA
d_call: NA
j_call: TRBJ1-2

cdr3_nt: TGTGCCATCAGGTCCGCAACTAATGAAAAACTGTTTTTT
cdr3_aa: CAIRSATNEKLFF
v_call: TRBV7-2
clone_size: few
d_call: NA
j_call: TRBJ1-4

cdr3_nt: TGCAGCGTTCCCAGCAGGGGGCTGATGACTGAAGCTTTCTTT
cdr3_aa: CSVPSRGLMTEAFF
v_call: TRBV29-1
clone_size: NA
d_call: TRBD1
j_call: TRBJ1-1

cdr3_nt: TGCGCCAGCAGCTGGGGGACTAGCGGTTCAAGCACAGATACGCAGTATTTT
cdr3_aa: CASSWGTSGSSTDTQYF
v_call: TRBV5-1
clone_size: NA
d_call: TRBD2
j_call: TRBJ2-3

cdr3_nt: TGCGCCAGCAGCCGTGGCGGACTAGGGGAGACCCAGTACTTC
cdr3_aa: CASSRGGLGETQYF
v_call: TRBV5-1
clone_size: NA
d_call: TRBD2
j_call: TRBJ2-5

cdr3_nt: TGTGCCAGCAGCGTTGCGACAGGTTCCTACGAGCAGTACTTC
cdr3_aa: CASSVATGSYEQYF
v_call: TRBV9
clone_size: NA
d_call: NA
j_call: TRBJ2-7

cdr3_nt: TGTGCCAGCAGTTTAGACGAGAGAGGTTCACCCCTCCACTTT
cdr3_aa: CASSLDERGSPLHF
v_call: TRBV27
clone_size: NA
d_call: NA
j_call: TRBJ1-6

cdr3_nt: TGTGCCAGCAGTTGGGGCGGAAATGAAAAACTGTTTTTT
cdr3_aa: CASSWGGNEKLFF
v_call: TRBV6-5
clone_size: few
d_call: NA
j_call: TRBJ1-4

cdr3_nt: TGCGCCAGCAGCTCCCGGGACTACGGGGGGGAGCAGTTCTTC
cdr3_aa: CASSSRDYGGEQFF
v_call: TRBV5-1
clone_size: NA
d_call: TRBD2
j_call: TRBJ2-1

cdr3_nt: TGTGCCAGCACCGAGGCGGTCAGAATAGACACAGATACGCAGTATTTT
cdr3_aa: CASTEAVRIDTDTQYF
v_call: TRBV6-1
clone_size: NA
d_call: NA
j_call: TRBJ2-3

cdr3_nt: TGCGCCAGCAGCTTGGTCTGGGCGACCCACACTGAAGCTTTCTTT
cdr3_aa: CASSLVWATHTEAFF
v_call: TRBV5-1
clone_size: few
d_call: NA
j_call: TRBJ1-1

cdr3_nt: TGTGCCAGCAGTTACGCAAACACTCAACTAAGTGAAAAACTGTTTTTT
cdr3_aa: CASSYANTQLSEKLFF
v_call: TRBV6-5
clone_size: NA
d_call: NA
j_call: TRBJ1-4

cdr3_nt: TGTGCCAGCAGCGTTGGTCGGGGGGGTTACAATGAGCAGTTCTTC
cdr3_aa: CASSVGRGGYNEQFF
v_call: TRBV7-2
clone_size: NA
d_call: TRBD2
j_call: TRBJ2-1

cdr3_nt: TGCAGTGCCCGCGGCTCTGGGGCCAACGTCCTGACTTTC
cdr3_aa: CSARGSGANVLTF
v_call: TRBV20-1
clone_size: few
d_call: NA
j_call: TRBJ2-6